Listed below are T cell receptor beta chains from one sample, sequenced in a study of cytomegalovirus exposure and HLA in healthy donors. This table comes from immunoSEQ multiplex PCR, and its TCRdb copy is limited to in-frame clones, with some not included. Of roughly 160,000 clones in the sample, approximately 88% were seen once. Sequenced: PBMCs. The source is a boy aged 2 to 9 in good health and CMV-seronegative. The CDR3 runs from the conserved cysteine through the conserved F or W. The order of the fields is J gene, V gene, clone size, D gene, CDR3 DNA, CDR3 protein. A D gene is named only where the DNA matches it firmly. Not all rows give a size; the values are once, few, many and, for expanded clones, a class.

>TRBJ2-5|TRBV18|.|TRBD1
TGTGCCAGCTCACCACTCCGCGCAGGGGGCGAGGGCCAAGAGACCCAGTACTTC
CASSPLRAGGEGQETQYF
>TRBJ1-1|TRBV18|.|.
TGTGCCAGCTCGCTTACAGGGCTTGAAGCTTTCTTT
CASSLTGLEAFF
>TRBJ2-7|TRBV5-4|.|TRBD2
TGTGCCAGCAGCCAAGGACTAGCGGAGAACTCCTACGAGCAGTACTTC
CASSQGLAENSYEQYF
>TRBJ1-5|TRBV15|.|TRBD1
TGTGCCACCAGCAGCCGGGACAGAGGTTATCAGCCCCAGCATTTT
CATSSRDRGYQPQHF
>TRBJ1-4|TRBV5-1|.|.
TGCGCCAGCAGCTCCGAGGGGGTCGGCGGTGAAAAACTGTTTTTT
CASSSEGVGGEKLFF
>TRBJ2-7|TRBV10-3|.|.
TGTGCCATCGGGAGGGGTGACGGGGGCAATAGCGACGAGCAGTACTTC
CAIGRGDGGNSDEQYF
>TRBJ2-5|TRBV7-9|.|TRBD1
TGTGCCAGCAGCCGGACAGGGGGCTCCCGGTTGGAGACCCAGTACTTC
CASSRTGGSRLETQYF
>TRBJ2-3|TRBV28|.|.
TGTGCCAGCAGTTTTAGGGGAACAGATACGCAGTATTTT
CASSFRGTDTQYF
>TRBJ1-1|TRBV28|.|.
TGTGCCACCGCGGGGGTGAACACTGAAGCTTTCTTT
CATAGVNTEAFF
>TRBJ1-5|TRBV6-1|.|TRBD1
TGTGCCAGCAGCCCAACAGGGGCAGATGGGCAGCCCCAGCATTTT
CASSPTGADGQPQHF
>TRBJ2-7|TRBV30|.|TRBD2
TGTGCCTGGCGCCCCGGACTAGCGGGCCACTACGAGCAGTACTTC
CAWRPGLAGHYEQYF
>TRBJ2-1|TRBV19|once|.
TGTGCCAGTAGAGTTATAGCGGAAAGCTCCTACAATGAGCAGTTCTTC
CASRVIAESSYNEQFF
>TRBJ1-4|TRBV28|few|TRBD1
TGTGCCAGCAGTTCCAGACAGGGGCCCTACGAAAAACTGTTTTTT
CASSSRQGPYEKLFF